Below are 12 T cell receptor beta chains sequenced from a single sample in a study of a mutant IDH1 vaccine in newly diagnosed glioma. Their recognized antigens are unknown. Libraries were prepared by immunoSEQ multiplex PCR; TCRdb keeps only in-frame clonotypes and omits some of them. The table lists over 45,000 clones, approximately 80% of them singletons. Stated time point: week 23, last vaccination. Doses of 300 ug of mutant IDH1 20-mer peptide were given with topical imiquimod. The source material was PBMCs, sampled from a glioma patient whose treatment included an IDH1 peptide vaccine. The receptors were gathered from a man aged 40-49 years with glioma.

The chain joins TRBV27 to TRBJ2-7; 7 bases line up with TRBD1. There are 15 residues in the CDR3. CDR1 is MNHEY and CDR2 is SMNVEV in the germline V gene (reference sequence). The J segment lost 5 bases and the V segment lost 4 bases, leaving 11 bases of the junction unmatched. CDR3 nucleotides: TGTGCCAGCAGTTCCGCCGACAGGGCGAAGGACGAGCAGTACTTC. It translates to CASSSADRAKDEQYF.

Here the CDR3 reads CASRDRGQETQYF. CDR3 DNA: TGTGCCAGCAGGGACAGGGGCCAAGAGACCCAGTACTTC. The chain has TRBV2 and TRBJ2-5, with 9 bases fitting TRBD1. Germline CDR1 is SNHLY and CDR2 is FYNNEI. The CDR3 contains 13 residues. V dropped 6 bases and J dropped 1; count of bases not matched to a gene: 0.

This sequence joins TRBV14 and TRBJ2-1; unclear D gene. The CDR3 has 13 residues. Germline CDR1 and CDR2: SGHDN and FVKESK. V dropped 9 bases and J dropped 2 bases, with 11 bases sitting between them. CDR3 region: CASSWVAYNEQFF. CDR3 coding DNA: TGTGCCAGTAGTTGGGTCGCCTACAATGAGCAGTTCTTC.

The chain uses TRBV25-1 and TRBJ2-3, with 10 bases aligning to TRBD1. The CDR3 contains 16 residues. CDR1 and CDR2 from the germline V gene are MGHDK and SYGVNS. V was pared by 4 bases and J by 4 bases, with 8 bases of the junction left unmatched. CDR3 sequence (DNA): TGTGCCAGCAGTGCGTACGCCGGGACAGGGGCAGATACGCAGTATTTT. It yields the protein CASSAYAGTGADTQYF.

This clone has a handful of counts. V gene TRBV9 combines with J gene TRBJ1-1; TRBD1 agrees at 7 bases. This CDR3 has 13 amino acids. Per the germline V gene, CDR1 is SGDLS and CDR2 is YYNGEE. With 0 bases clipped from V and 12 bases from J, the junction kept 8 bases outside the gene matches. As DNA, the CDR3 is TGTGCCAGCAGCGTAGCTCCACAGGGGCGGACTTTCTTT. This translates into CASSVAPQGRTFF. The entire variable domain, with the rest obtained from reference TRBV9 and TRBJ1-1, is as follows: DSGVTQTPKHLITATGQRVTLRCSPRSGDLSVYWYQQSLDQGLQFLIQYYNGEERAKGNILERFSAQQFPDLHSELNLSSLELGDSALYFCASSVAPQGRTFFGQGTRLTVV.

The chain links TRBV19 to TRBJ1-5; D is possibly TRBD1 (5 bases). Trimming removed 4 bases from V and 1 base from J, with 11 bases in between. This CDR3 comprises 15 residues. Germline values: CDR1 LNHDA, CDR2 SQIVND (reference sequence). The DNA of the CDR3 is TGTGCCAGTAGTACGCAGGGAAAAAGCAATCAGCCCCAGCATTTT. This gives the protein CASSTQGKSNQPQHF.

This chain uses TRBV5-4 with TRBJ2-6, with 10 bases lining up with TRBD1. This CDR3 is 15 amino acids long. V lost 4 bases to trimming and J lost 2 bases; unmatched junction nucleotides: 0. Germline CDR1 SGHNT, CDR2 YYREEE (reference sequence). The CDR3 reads CASSGQGAGANVLTF. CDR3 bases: TGTGCCAGCAGCGGACAGGGGGCTGGGGCCAACGTCCTGACTTTC. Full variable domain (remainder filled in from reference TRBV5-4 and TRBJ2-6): ETGVTQSPTHLIKTRGQQVTLRCSSQSGHNTVSWYQQALGQGPQFIFQYYREEENGRGNFPPRFSGLQFPNYSSELNVNALELDDSALYLCASSGQGAGANVLTFGAGSRLTVL.

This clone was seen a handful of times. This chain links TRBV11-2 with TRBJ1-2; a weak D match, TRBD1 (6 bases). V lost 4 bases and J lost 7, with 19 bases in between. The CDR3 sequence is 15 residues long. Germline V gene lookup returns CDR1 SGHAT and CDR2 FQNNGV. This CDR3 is CASSSTGTSTFGYTF. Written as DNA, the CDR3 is TGTGCCAGCAGCTCGACCGGGACATCGACGTTTGGCTACACCTTC.

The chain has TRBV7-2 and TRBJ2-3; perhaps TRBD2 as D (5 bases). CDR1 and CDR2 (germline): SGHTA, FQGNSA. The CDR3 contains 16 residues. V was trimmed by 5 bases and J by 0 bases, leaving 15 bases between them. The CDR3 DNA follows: TGTGCCAGCAGCAGGAAGCGGAAACCTAGCACAGATACGCAGTATTTT. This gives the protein CASSRKRKPSTDTQYF.

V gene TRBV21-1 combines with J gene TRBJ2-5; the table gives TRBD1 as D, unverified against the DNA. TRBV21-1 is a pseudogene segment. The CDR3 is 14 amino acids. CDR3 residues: CASSADRGQETQYF. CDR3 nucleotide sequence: TGTGCCAGCAGCGCGGACAGGGGACAGGAGACCCAGTACTTC.

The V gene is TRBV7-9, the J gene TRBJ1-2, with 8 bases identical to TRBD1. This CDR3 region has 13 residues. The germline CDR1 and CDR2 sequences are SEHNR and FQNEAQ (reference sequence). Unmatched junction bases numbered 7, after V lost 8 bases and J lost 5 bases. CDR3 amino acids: CASGAGGAYGYTF. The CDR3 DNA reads TGTGCCAGCGGTGCAGGGGGCGCATATGGCTACACCTTC.

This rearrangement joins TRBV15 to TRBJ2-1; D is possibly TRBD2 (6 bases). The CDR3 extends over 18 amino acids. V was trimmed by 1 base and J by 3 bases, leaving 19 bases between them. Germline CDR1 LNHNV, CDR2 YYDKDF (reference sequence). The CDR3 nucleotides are TGTGCCACCAGCAGAGGAGGGGCAGATAGCGGTATCTACAATGAGCAGTTCTTC. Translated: CATSRGGADSGIYNEQFF.